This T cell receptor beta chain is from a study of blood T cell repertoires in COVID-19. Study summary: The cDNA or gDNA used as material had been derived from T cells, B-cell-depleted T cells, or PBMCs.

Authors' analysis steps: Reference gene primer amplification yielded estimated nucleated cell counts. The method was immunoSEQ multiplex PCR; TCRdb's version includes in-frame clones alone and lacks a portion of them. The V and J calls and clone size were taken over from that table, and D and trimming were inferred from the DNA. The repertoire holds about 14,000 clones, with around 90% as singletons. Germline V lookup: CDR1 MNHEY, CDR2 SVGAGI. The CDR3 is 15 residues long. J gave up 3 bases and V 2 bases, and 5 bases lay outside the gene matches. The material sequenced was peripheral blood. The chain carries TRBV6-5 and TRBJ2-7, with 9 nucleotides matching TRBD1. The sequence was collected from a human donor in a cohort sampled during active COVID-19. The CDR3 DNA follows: TGTGCCAGCAGTTACGGGACAGGGATACTCTACGAGCAGTACTTC. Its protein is CASSYGTGILYEQYF.